These T cell receptor beta chains were read from a single sample in a study of cytomegalovirus exposure and HLA in healthy donors. Clones were read by immunoSEQ multiplex PCR, and TCRdb kept only the in-frame ones, dropping some. The sample consists of over 200,000 clones, about nine tenths of them appearing once. The sample taken for sequencing was PBMCs. The origin of the receptors is a woman under 30 in good health and CMV-seropositive. Each CDR3 is given without its conserved first and last residue. The size field is filled for only some rows; it gives once, few, many or a size class.

V gene,clone size,J gene,CDR3 protein
TRBV27,-,TRBJ2-3,ASSPSPGGSDTQY
TRBV28,-,TRBJ1-5,ASSFRFRGREGSNQPQH
TRBV9,-,TRBJ2-7,ASSASGSLSYEQY
TRBV5-5,-,TRBJ2-7,ASSSLSGSYDEQY
TRBV5-4,-,TRBJ2-3,ASPGTSETDTQY
TRBV6-6,-,TRBJ2-2,ASSQTSENTGELF
TRBV10-3,-,TRBJ2-7,AARDKDRSYEQY
TRBV19,once,TRBJ2-1,ASTELAYGDEQF
TRBV27,-,TRBJ2-2,ASRVFQGTGELF
TRBV27,-,TRBJ2-1,ASSLARGYNEQF
TRBV11-2,-,TRBJ1-2,ASSSRLDFGYGYT
TRBV27,-,TRBJ2-3,ASSPPRGLSSTDTQY
TRBV29-1,few,TRBJ2-7,SVGWSYEQY
TRBV7-2,once,TRBJ1-3,ASSSPGTGNTIY
TRBV27,-,TRBJ1-5,ASRRGGDQPQH
TRBV30,-,TRBJ1-1,AWLPWEIGTEAF
TRBV4-1,-,TRBJ2-3,ASSITEGYTDTQY
TRBV18,-,TRBJ2-7,ASSPGRGTYEQY
TRBV28,few,TRBJ2-7,ASSSGTGSGEQY
TRBV5-1,-,TRBJ1-1,ASSLTGTGGTEAF
TRBV28,-,TRBJ2-7,ASSDGAGGASYEQY
TRBV6-5,-,TRBJ2-3,ASSYGLEVDTQY
TRBV11-3,-,TRBJ1-1,ASSFRGKGTEAF
TRBV19,-,TRBJ1-3,ASSMTGADSGNTIY
TRBV6-1,once,TRBJ2-7,AIAPHTGEQY
TRBV6-1,once,TRBJ2-5,ASSESSGRGPQETQY
TRBV5-1,once,TRBJ1-3,ASSLEALLSGNTIY
TRBV5-1,-,TRBJ2-7,ASSLGTSDEQY
TRBV20-1,few,TRBJ2-5,SARDRRAQY
TRBV6-1,-,TRBJ1-5,ASSEAAGNQPQH
TRBV5-1,-,TRBJ2-1,ASRVAEGNYNEQF
TRBV30,-,TRBJ1-2,AWGTDSNYGYT
TRBV13,-,TRBJ1-1,ASSLLRTEAF
TRBV11-1,-,TRBJ2-3,ASSHRFSTDTQY
TRBV28,-,TRBJ2-7,ASSLLRTGIYEQY
TRBV6-1,few,TRBJ1-3,ASSEEGGAGNTIY
TRBV5-1,-,TRBJ2-1,ASTTGTGFVNEQF
TRBV27,-,TRBJ1-5,ASSAGTFSNQPQH
TRBV7-9,-,TRBJ2-1,ASSLLVAGAPYYNEQF
TRBV27,-,TRBJ2-2,ASSQTATYGELF
TRBV30,-,TRBJ1-2,AWEAPPGQGNYGYT
TRBV13,-,TRBJ2-3,ASSYSGTGYLDTQY
TRBV18,many,TRBJ1-1,ASSQDRAPNTEAF